This TCR beta chain appears in the sequencing data of a study of shared clonotypes between healthy human individuals. Naivety among CD8 cells was defined by CD45RO negativity and positive CCR7 selection, thereby excluding terminally differentiated effector memory CD45RA+ cells. On this clone: Its antigen is not identified.

CDR3 size: 14 residues. Germline CDR1 is MNHEY and CDR2 is SMNVEV (reference sequence). V dropped 6 bases and J dropped 3; count of bases not matched to a gene: 7. Study observations and caveats: Naive CD4 clonotypes were shared across a few donors at about 5%. The generation probabilities recorded for non-shared clonotypes fell below those of clonotypes shared by all four donors.

The authors distributed each subset's genomic DNA evenly over several immunoSEQ plates. Sequencing used immunoSEQ multiplex PCR; TCRdb keeps in-frame clones, though not all of them. The table lists 2 million to 2.5 million clones, approximately 95% of them singletons. The receptor comes from a young man in good health. Sequenced: naive CD8+ T cells sorted from blood. This chain links TRBV27 with TRBJ2-5, with 7 bases matching TRBD1. The CDR3 DNA follows: TGTGCCAGCAGCAGAGGACAGGAAGAAGAGACCCAGTACTTC. Protein product: CASSRGQEEETQYF.